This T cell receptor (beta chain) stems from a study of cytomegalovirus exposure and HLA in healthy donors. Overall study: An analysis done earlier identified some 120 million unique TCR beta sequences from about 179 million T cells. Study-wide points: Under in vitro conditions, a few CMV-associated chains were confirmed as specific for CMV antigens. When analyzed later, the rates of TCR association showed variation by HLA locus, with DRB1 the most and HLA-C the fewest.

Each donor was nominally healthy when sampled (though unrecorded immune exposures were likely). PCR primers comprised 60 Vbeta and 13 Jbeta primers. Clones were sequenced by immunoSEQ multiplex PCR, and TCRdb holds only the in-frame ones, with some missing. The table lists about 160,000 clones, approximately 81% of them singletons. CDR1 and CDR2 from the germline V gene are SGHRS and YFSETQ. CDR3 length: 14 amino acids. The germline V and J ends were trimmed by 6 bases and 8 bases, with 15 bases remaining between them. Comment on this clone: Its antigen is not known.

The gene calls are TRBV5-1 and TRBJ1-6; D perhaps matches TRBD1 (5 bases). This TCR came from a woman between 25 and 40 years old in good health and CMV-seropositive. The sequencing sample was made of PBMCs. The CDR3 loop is CASTRDLAYSPLHF. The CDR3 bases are TGCGCCAGCACCAGGGACTTAGCCTATTCACCCCTCCACTTT.